Presented here are 16 T cell receptor beta chains from one specimen sequenced in a study of identical twins. TCRdb re-called the 5' RACE reads through MiXCR, storing one row per CDR3 protein. Found here are 250,000 to 350,000 distinct CDR3 sequences, 9.5% of them singletons; the top ten hold roughly 7%. The same data also contributed to another study, on yellow fever vaccine responses in identical twins.

The sample was CD8+ T cells sorted from blood. The receptors come from a woman younger than 30 in good health.

The J gene is TRBJ2-7, the V gene TRBV5-1; no clear D gene. V was pared by 0 bases and J by 3 bases, with 7 bases between. CDR1 and CDR2 (germline): SGHRS, YFSETQ. There are 13 residues in the CDR3. CDR3 loop: CASSLVTGYEQYF. As DNA, the CDR3 is TGCGCCAGCAGCTTGGTCACCGGCTACGAGCAGTACTTC.

This chain joins TRBV27 and TRBJ2-1, with TRBD2 identical over 8 bases. The ends lost 4 bases at V and 9 bases at J; junction bases unmatched: 14. This CDR3 spans 16 amino acids. Germline values: CDR1 MNHEY, CDR2 SMNVEV (reference sequence). Here the CDR3 DNA reads TGTGCCAGCAGTTCCACTAGCGGTGGGGGGCTGTCTGAGCAGTTCTTC. Translation: CASSSTSGGGLSEQFF.

This clonotype was found many times. The chain uses TRBV10-3 and TRBJ2-5, with 9 nucleotides matching TRBD1. Losses at the gene ends were 2 bases for V and 9 bases for J; bases not matched to a gene: 10. The germline gives CDR1 ENHRY, CDR2 SYGVKD. This CDR3 has 15 residues. In DNA, the CDR3 is TGTGCCATCAGTGAGGCGGACAGGGGTTTTCCGGCCCAGTACTTC. Its translation: CAISEADRGFPAQYF.

This clonotype was observed many times. V is TRBV20-1 and J is TRBJ2-7; perhaps TRBD1 as D (5 bases). The CDR3 runs 13 residues. CDR1 and CDR2 from the germline V gene are DFQATT and SNEGSKA (reference sequence). Between the trimmed V and J ends, which lost 5 bases and 1 base, there was a span of 12 bases. The CDR3: CSACDRRSYEQYF. In nucleotides, the CDR3 is TGCAGTGCTTGTGACAGAAGATCCTACGAGCAGTACTTC.

V and J are TRBV12-5 and TRBJ2-2, with D unclear. This CDR3 is 14 amino acids long. Per germline, CDR1 LGHNT and CDR2 FRNRAP. The germline V and J ends were trimmed by 3 bases and 2 bases, with 7 bases remaining between them. The CDR3 region has the DNA TGTGCTAGTGGTTTCGCCCCTAACACCGGGGAGCTGTTTTTT. Its translation: CASGFAPNTGELFF.

This clonotype has a count of ten or more. The chain combines TRBV20-1 with TRBJ2-3; 8 bases map to TRBD2. Germline V lookup: CDR1 DFQATT, CDR2 SNEGSKA (reference sequence). CDR3 size: 16 residues. The trim removed 0 bases at V and 2 bases at J, leaving 7 bases unmatched. The CDR3 is CSARDLVAGTTDTQYF. For the CDR3, the DNA is TGCAGTGCTAGAGATTTGGTAGCGGGGACCACAGATACGCAGTATTTT.

This clonotype was seen at least ten times. The chain uses TRBV11-2 and TRBJ2-7; 8 nucleotides match TRBD2. V shed 6 bases, J shed 6 bases, and the junction held 7 bases outside the gene matches. Germline loops: CDR1 SGHAT, CDR2 FQNNGV. The CDR3 contains 13 residues. The CDR3 loop is CASRLSGEIEQYF. The CDR3 DNA reads TGTGCCAGCAGACTTAGCGGGGAGATCGAGCAGTACTTC.

This clonotype was observed a handful of times. The V gene is TRBV20-1, the J gene TRBJ2-3; D is ambiguous. The CDR3 consists of 15 residues. Trimming removed 0 bases from V and 6 bases from J, with 16 bases in between. Germline CDR1 and CDR2: DFQATT and SNEGSKA (reference sequence). CDR3: CSARDPGFRVDTQYF. Here the CDR3 DNA reads TGCAGTGCTAGAGATCCGGGCTTTAGGGTGGATACGCAGTATTTT.

The rearrangement uses TRBV19 and TRBJ1-1; D is perhaps TRBD1 (5 bases). The ends were cut back, 3 bases at V and 5 bases at J, with 13 bases in the middle. Germline V lookup: CDR1 LNHDA, CDR2 SQIVND (reference sequence). This CDR3 has 14 residues. Written as DNA, the CDR3 is TGTGCCAGTAGTATCTCTGGGGGAGGGACTGAAGCTTTCTTT. Amino acids: CASSISGGGTEAFF.

The chain joins TRBV11-2 to TRBJ2-3, with D hard to call. Trimming took off 6 bases at V and 2 bases at J, with 9 bases between the two ends. CDR3 length: 13 residues. CDR1 is SGHAT, CDR2 FQNNGV, per germline. This chain's CDR3 is CASRGQLTDTQYF. The CDR3 region has the DNA TGTGCCAGCAGGGGTCAGCTCACAGATACGCAGTATTTT. Complete variable domain (other parts from reference TRBV11-2 and TRBJ2-3): EAGVAQSPRYKIIEKRQSVAFWCNPISGHATLYWYQQILGQGPKLLIQFQNNGVVDDSQLPKDRFSAERLKGVDSTLKIQPAKLEDSAVYLCASRGQLTDTQYFGPGTRLTVL.

This clonotype was seen only a few times. This chain links TRBV15 with TRBJ1-5; no firm D call. CDR1 is LNHNV, CDR2 YYDKDF, per germline (reference sequence). Between the trimmed V and J ends, which lost 1 base and 4 bases, there was a span of 5 bases. The CDR3 runs to 13 residues. The CDR3 loop is CATSRVRNQPQHF. In DNA, the CDR3 is TGTGCCACCAGCAGAGTCCGTAATCAGCCCCAGCATTTT. The full variable domain, its missing parts supplied by reference TRBV15 and TRBJ1-5, is DAMVIQNPRYQVTQFGKPVTLSCSQTLNHNVMYWYQQKSSQAPKLLFHYYDKDFNNEADTPDNFQSRRPNTSFCFLDIRSPGLGDTAMYLCATSRVRNQPQHFGDGTRLSIL.

This clonotype appeared a few times. V is TRBV10-3 and J is TRBJ2-7; 9 positions match TRBD1. The V and J ends lost 6 bases and 3 bases, in that order; junction bases with no gene match: 3. The CDR3 is 13 amino acids. The germline V gene encodes CDR1 ENHRY and CDR2 SYGVKD. As DNA, the CDR3 is TGTGCCATCAGGGAGGGACAGGGCTACGAGCAGTACTTC. Its protein product is CAIREGQGYEQYF.

This clonotype has just a few counts. The V and J genes are TRBV28 and TRBJ2-7, with D unresolved. This CDR3 is built from 12 residues. Germline loops: CDR1 MDHEN, CDR2 SYDVKM. V lost 2 bases and J 6 bases, leaving 8 bases between the germline ends. The CDR3 protein is CASSLSDGEQYF. Written as DNA, the CDR3 is TGTGCCAGCAGTTTAAGCGATGGCGAGCAGTACTTC.

This clonotype has a count of ten or more. The rearrangement joins TRBV6-2 or TRBV6-3 to TRBJ2-7, with TRBD1 matching 9 bases. The length of the CDR3 is 15 residues. Germline trimming cut 0 bases from V and 3 bases from J; bases unmatched to any gene: 3. Per the germline V gene, CDR1 is MNHEY and CDR2 is SVGEGT. The chain's CDR3 is CASSYSRGQGYEQYF. CDR3 nucleotides: TGTGCCAGCAGTTACTCCCGGGGACAGGGCTACGAGCAGTACTTC.

This clonotype has ten or more counts. The V and J genes are TRBV6-2 or TRBV6-3 and TRBJ2-1; no clear D gene. Germline assignment: CDR1 MNHEY and CDR2 SVGEGT. V was cut by 4 bases and J by 6 bases, with 10 bases left in between. The length of the CDR3 is 13 residues. The CDR3 sequence: CASSLGPSNEQFF. The CDR3 nucleotides read TGTGCCAGCAGTTTAGGGCCGTCCAATGAGCAGTTCTTC.

This clonotype was seen ten or more times. The genes are TRBV6-1 and TRBJ1-3; D not certain. The V gene lost 0 bases and the J gene lost 3 bases, with 12 bases spanning the gap. From germline, CDR1 is MNHNS and CDR2 SASEGT. The CDR3 spans 16 residues. CDR3 in amino acids: CASSEARATFGNTIYF. The CDR3 region has the DNA TGTGCCAGCAGTGAAGCGAGGGCTACGTTTGGAAACACCATATATTTT.